These 22 T cell receptor beta chains share one sample of origin, sequenced in a study of Ad26.COV2.S vaccination and SARS-CoV-2 variants. Specified treatment: 15 to 20 received Ad26.COV2.S at low or high dose, single or two shots; about 5 received placebo; per-sample allocation not given. The samples date from day 63 after the first vaccine or placebo injection. Method: immunoSEQ multiplex PCR; TCRdb's copy keeps in-frame clones and lacks some. The sample holds approximately 420,000 clones, approximately 90% seen once. Sequenced here: peripheral blood, sampled in a trial of Ad26.COV2.S vaccine versus placebo. All receptors derive from a person between 18 and 60 years old who received the Ad26.COV2.S COVID-19 vaccine or a placebo.

This clone was picked up one time. The gene calls are TRBV7-2 and TRBJ2-7; D perhaps matches TRBD1 (6 bases). V lost 2 bases to trimming and J lost 4 bases, with 15 bases between them. Germline V CDR1 and CDR2: SGHTA, FQGNSA. This CDR3 contains 15 residues. DNA of the CDR3: TGTGCCAGCAGCTTACAGGCAGGGCAGGGGTACGAGCAGTACTTC. It codes for CASSLQAGQGYEQYF.

This clone was found many times. V is TRBV6-5 and J is TRBJ1-2; TRBD1 matches at 7 bases. Germline V gene sequence: CDR1 MNHEY, CDR2 SVGAGI. Trimming cost V 6 bases and J 5 bases; bases outside gene matches: 12. The CDR3 contains 15 residues. This CDR3 is CASRGMSTGRYGYTF. CDR3 in DNA: TGTGCCAGCAGGGGCATGTCGACAGGGCGGTATGGCTACACCTTC.

V usage is TRBV27 and J usage is TRBJ1-6; maybe TRBD1 (5 bases). Per germline, CDR1 MNHEY and CDR2 SMNVEV (reference sequence). V shed 5 bases and J shed 6 bases, with 11 bases lying between them. There are 14 residues in the CDR3. CDR3 protein: CASSPWGSNSPLHF. The CDR3 bases are TGTGCCAGCAGTCCCTGGGGGTCTAATTCACCCCTCCACTTT.

As for this clone: The junction shows a germline mismatch at one end, possibly a read error. CDR3: CASSVTVNDGYTF. CDR3 nucleotides: TGTGCCAGCAGTGTAACAGTTAACGATGGCTACACCTTC. V is TRBV27 and J is TRBJ1-2; D remains ambiguous. From germline, CDR1 is MNHEY and CDR2 SMNVEV (reference sequence). The CDR3 is 13 residues long.

This sequence joins TRBV24-1 and TRBJ1-1; D is perhaps TRBD1 (5 bases). The germline V and J ends were trimmed by 2 bases and 4 bases, with 22 bases remaining between them. This CDR3 has 18 amino acids. In germline, CDR1 is KGHDR, CDR2 SFDVKD. The DNA of the CDR3 is TGTGCCACCAGTGATTCCGGATTGGATCCCGGGACTGGCACTGAAGCTTTCTTT. Its translation is CATSDSGLDPGTGTEAFF.

J is TRBJ1-3 and V is TRBV7-2; D ambiguous. The CDR3 spans 15 residues. The germline V gene encodes CDR1 SGHTA and CDR2 FQGNSA. Trimming removed 0 bases from V and 0 bases from J, with 6 bases in between. This CDR3 reads CASSLAASSGNTIYF. In nucleotides, the CDR3 is TGTGCCAGCAGCTTAGCGGCCAGCTCTGGAAACACCATATATTTT. Full variable domain (outside the CDR3, taken from reference TRBV7-2 and TRBJ1-3): GAGVSQSPSNKVTEKGKDVELRCDPISGHTALYWYRQSLGQGLEFLIYFQGNSAPDKSGLPSDRFSAERTGGSVSTLTIQRTQQEDSAVYLCASSLAASSGNTIYFGEGSWLTVV.

This chain uses TRBV7-9 with TRBJ2-5, with a possible D match to TRBD2 (6 bases). This CDR3 spans 15 amino acids. With 3 bases removed from V and 5 bases from J, the gap between germline ends came to 16 bases. Germline V lookup: CDR1 SEHNR, CDR2 FQNEAQ (reference sequence). CDR3 loop: CASSFSLGLLETQYF. The CDR3 bases are TGTGCCAGCAGCTTTTCCTTGGGACTGCTGGAGACCCAGTACTTC.

The chain uses TRBV6-5 and TRBJ1-5; no clear D gene. Per germline, CDR1 MNHEY and CDR2 SVGAGI. The CDR3 extends over 12 amino acids. V was cut by 7 bases and J by 3 bases, with 7 bases left in between. CDR3 sequence: CASTVLNQPQHF. CDR3 in DNA: TGTGCCAGCACAGTCCTCAATCAGCCCCAGCATTTT.

This chain joins TRBV6-1 and TRBJ2-7; no reliable D call. The CDR3 has 15 residues. V shed 0 bases and J shed 6 bases, with 15 bases lying between them. Germline lookup yields CDR1 MNHNS and CDR2 SASEGT. The CDR3 region has the DNA TGTGCCAGCAGTGAAGCGTCGGATGCGTGGGGCGAGCAGTACTTC. This sequence encodes CASSEASDAWGEQYF.

The chain combines TRBV19 with TRBJ2-7, with D maybe TRBD1 (5 bases). CDR3 length equals 14 residues. V dropped 4 bases and J dropped 4 bases, with 14 bases sitting between them. CDR1 is LNHDA and CDR2 is SQIVND in the germline V gene (reference sequence). The CDR3 nucleotides read TGTGCCAGTAGTAGAGTGGTGCAGGGTTACGAGCAGTACTTC. Protein sequence: CASSRVVQGYEQYF.

This rearrangement joins TRBV27 to TRBJ1-5, with 7 bases fitting TRBD1. V lost 6 bases to trimming and J lost 0 bases; unmatched junction nucleotides: 5. This CDR3 region has 15 residues. Per germline, CDR1 MNHEY and CDR2 SMNVEV (reference sequence). This chain's CDR3 is CASRPDRDSNQPQHF. DNA of the CDR3: TGTGCCAGCAGACCTGACAGGGATAGCAATCAGCCCCAGCATTTT.

The rearrangement joins TRBV2 to TRBJ2-5; TRBD2 might be the D (6 bases). Germline V gene data show CDR1 as SNHLY and CDR2 as FYNNEI. V was shortened by 5 bases and J by 1 base, with 11 bases between the two germline ends. CDR3 size: 14 residues. The CDR3 sequence is CASSWTNLQETQYF. The CDR3 DNA follows: TGTGCCAGCAGTTGGACTAACCTCCAAGAGACCCAGTACTTC.

This rearrangement joins TRBV7-9 to TRBJ2-7; TRBD1 or TRBD2 may be the D gene (6 bases each). There are 13 residues in the CDR3. Germline CDR1 reads SEHNR; CDR2 reads FQNEAQ (reference sequence). Trimming left V 6 bases short and J 8 bases short, with 17 bases between. This CDR3 reads CASSSLGGVKQYF. The CDR3 region has the DNA TGTGCCAGCAGTTCCCTGGGGGGCGTCAAGCAGTACTTC.

The CDR3 loop reads CASRTQTEGMGPEAFF. The CDR3 bases are TGTGCCAGTAGAACGCAAACTGAGGGGATGGGCCCTGAAGCTTTCTTT. The chain uses TRBV19 and TRBJ1-1; TRBD1 is a possible D gene (5 bases). CDR3 length: 16 amino acids. The V and J ends lost 6 bases and 6 bases respectively, with 23 bases between them. In germline, CDR1 is LNHDA, CDR2 SQIVND (reference sequence). The whole variable domain, filled in from reference TRBV19 and TRBJ1-1, reads DGGITQSPKYLFRKEGQNVTLSCEQNLNHDAMYWYRQDPGQGLRLIYYSQIVNDFQKGDIAEGYSVSREKKESFPLTVTSAQKNPTAFYLCASRTQTEGMGPEAFFGQGTRLTVV.

The rearrangement uses TRBV4-2 and TRBJ2-3; D is possibly TRBD1 (7 bases). V lost 5 bases and J lost 14, with 17 bases in between. Germline V CDR1 and CDR2: LGHNA, YNFKEQ. CDR3 length equals 12 residues. DNA for the CDR3: TGTGCCAGCAGCTCAGGGGGGCCCCCTTCGTATTTT. It specifies CASSSGGPPSYF.

The chain couples TRBV19 to TRBJ2-2; D tentatively fits TRBD1 or TRBD2 (5 bases each). Germline-derived CDR1 and CDR2 are LNHDA and SQIVND (reference sequence). The CDR3 sequence is 15 residues long. V lost 7 bases, J lost 1 base, and 13 bases lay in between. DNA of the CDR3: TGTGCCAGTACGGGGCAGGGCCAGAACACCGGGGAGCTGTTTTTT. The encoded protein is CASTGQGQNTGELFF. Drawing the rest from reference TRBV19 and TRBJ2-2, the complete variable domain is DGGITQSPKYLFRKEGQNVTLSCEQNLNHDAMYWYRQDPGQGLRLIYYSQIVNDFQKGDIAEGYSVSREKKESFPLTVTSAQKNPTAFYLCASTGQGQNTGELFFGEGSRLTVL.

The DNA for the CDR3 is TGTGCCAGCAGCTTAAGGCGTCTCACAGATACGCAGTATTTT. This sequence encodes CASSLRRLTDTQYF. The chain recombines TRBV7-8 with TRBJ2-3, with D hard to call. Germline CDR1 reads SGHVS; CDR2 reads FQNEAQ. The length of the CDR3 is 14 residues. V lost 2 bases, J lost 2 bases, and 8 bases lay in between.

This clone was observed a few times. The chain couples TRBV19 to TRBJ1-5, with D unclear. CDR3 length equals 14 residues. The V and J ends lost 6 bases and 0 bases respectively, with 9 bases between them. Germline V lookup: CDR1 LNHDA, CDR2 SQIVND (reference sequence). CDR3 loop: CASRQRASNQPQHF. The CDR3 bases are TGTGCCAGTAGACAGCGAGCTAGCAATCAGCCCCAGCATTTT.

J is TRBJ2-1 and V is TRBV5-4; no clear D gene. V lost 2 bases to trimming and J lost 1 base, with 7 bases between them. Germline-derived CDR1 and CDR2 are SGHNT and YYREEE (reference sequence). The CDR3 runs 14 residues. Here the CDR3 reads CASSFLLSYNEQFF. CDR3 DNA sequence: TGTGCCAGCAGCTTTTTACTTTCCTACAATGAGCAGTTCTTC.

This chain uses TRBV7-9 with TRBJ1-2; perhaps TRBD1 as D (5 bases). CDR3 size: 16 residues. V lost 5 bases, J lost 5 bases, and 21 bases lay in between. The germline V gene has CDR1 SEHNR and CDR2 FQNEAQ (reference sequence). The CDR3 nucleotides are TGTGCCAGCAGCAGATTATGGGGGAGCTCGGGTTATGGCTACACCTTC. Translating it yields CASSRLWGSSGYGYTF.

This clone has only one observation. The chain employs TRBV27 and TRBJ2-3; D not certain. From germline, CDR1 is MNHEY and CDR2 SMNVEV (reference sequence). There are 14 residues in the CDR3. V dropped 7 bases and J dropped 0 bases, with 11 bases sitting between them. In nucleotides, the CDR3 is TGTGCCAGCAAAAGGCTATCTAGCACAGATACGCAGTATTTT. Translated: CASKRLSSTDTQYF.

V usage is TRBV5-5 and J usage is TRBJ2-7; D is ambiguous. Germline V gene data show CDR1 as SGHKS and CDR2 as YYEKEE (reference sequence). The CDR3 has 12 amino acids. V was pared by 0 bases and J by 6 bases, with 7 bases between. The CDR3 DNA is TGTGCCAGCAGCTTGGCCCGTCTCGAGCAGTACTTC. Protein sequence: CASSLARLEQYF.